The 22 T cell receptor delta chains reported below all come from one sample, sequenced in a study of Vδ1+ human thymocytes. Broader study findings: In the thymus, TRG and TRD repertoires looked highly polyclonal with Gaussian CDR3 lengths.

Their recognized antigens are unknown. RNA was extracted from the cells and then reverse transcribed. Pooled V-gene forward primers with one constant-region reverse primer generated the CDR3 amplicons by multiplex PCR. TCRdb fed the multiplex PCR reads into CATT to redo clone calling. The profile shows over 45,000 delta-chain clones, around 15% of them singletons. Source material: Vdelta1+ gamma-delta thymocytes from the thymus. The subset was: FACS-sorted CD3+ TCRalphabeta- TCRVdelta1+ TCRVdelta2- thymocytes. The receptors derive from a boy younger than two who had congenital heart surgery.

The chain joins TRDV1 to TRDJ1, with a weak D call TRDD2 (6 bases). The CDR3 is 22 amino acids. The germline V gene encodes CDR1 TSWWSYY and CDR2 QGS. The germline V and J ends were trimmed by 2 bases and 0 bases, with 31 bases remaining between them. CDR3 in amino acids: CALGESPFPGFRRNSYTDKLIF. CDR3 DNA sequence: TGTGCTCTTGGGGAATCTCCCTTCCCAGGGTTTCGGAGGAACTCGTACACCGATAAACTCATCTTT.

J is TRDJ1 and V is TRDV2; 7 bases are shared with TRDD3. This CDR3 comprises 15 residues. Germline-derived CDR1 and CDR2 are GEAIGNYY and EKD. The ends lost 3 bases at V and 2 bases at J; junction bases unmatched: 8. CDR3 in amino acids: CACDSWGPLTDKLIF. The CDR3 coding sequence is TGTGCCTGTGACTCCTGGGGGCCGCTTACCGATAAACTCATCTTT.

This sequence joins TRDV1 and TRDJ1; 12 nucleotides line up with TRDD3. The CDR3 has 21 residues. Germline V gene lookup returns CDR1 TSWWSYY and CDR2 QGS. Trimming took 0 bases from V and 3 from J; bases not matched to a gene: 17. The CDR3 spells CALGELHLSSPYWGIPDKLIF. CDR3 coding DNA: TGTGCTCTTGGGGAACTGCACCTCTCCTCGCCGTACTGGGGGATACCCGATAAACTCATCTTT.

In its sample, this clone was seen a few times. This chain uses TRDV1 with TRDJ2; the D is unclear. Trimming left V 3 bases short and J 4 bases short, with 9 bases between. CDR1 is TSWWSYY and CDR2 is QGS in the germline V gene. The CDR3 is 14 residues long. The CDR3 DNA reads TGTGCTCTTGGGGATCCGATTTCGACAGCACAACTCTTCTTT. It translates to CALGDPISTAQLFF.

This clone was detected only a few times. The gene calls are TRDV1 and TRDJ1, with TRDD3 identical over 12 bases. Germline lookup yields CDR1 TSWWSYY and CDR2 QGS. The CDR3 is made up of 21 amino acids. V shed 3 bases, J shed 0 bases, and the junction held 17 bases outside the gene matches. This CDR3 is CALGDTFLSTGGYPYTDKLIF. CDR3 coding DNA: TGTGCTCTTGGGGACACCTTCCTTAGTACTGGGGGATACCCGTACACCGATAAACTCATCTTT.

Regarding this clone: A much bigger clone sits one base away, suggesting this may be a read error. This chain connects TRDV2 to TRDJ1; 12 bases agree with TRDD3. Looked up from germline, CDR1 is GEAIGNYY and CDR2 is EKD. The CDR3 totals 16 residues. V lost 3 bases to trimming and J lost 8 bases; unmatched junction nucleotides: 12. CDR3 in DNA: TGTGCCTGTGACCCGAAGGGTACTGGGGGATACCACAAACTCATCTTT. This translates into CACDPKGTGGYHKLIF.

This clone was seen a handful of times. The chain has TRDV1 and TRDJ1; the match to TRDD3 covers 7 bases. The CDR3 totals 18 residues. J was trimmed by 0 bases and V by 4 bases; bases with no gene match: 14. Looked up from germline, CDR1 is TSWWSYY and CDR2 is QGS. The CDR3 sequence is CALGVRSVTGDNTDKLIF. CDR3 in DNA: TGTGCTCTTGGGGTTCGTTCCGTTACTGGGGACAACACCGATAAACTCATCTTT.

This clone was picked up a small number of times. The V and J genes are TRDV1 and TRDJ1; TRDD3 matches 11 bases. The CDR3 consists of 20 residues. From germline, CDR1 is TSWWSYY and CDR2 QGS. V was clipped by 0 bases and J by 0 bases; unmatched bases: 12. The CDR3 region is CALGELSPYWGIRDTDKLIF. In nucleotides, the CDR3 is TGTGCTCTTGGGGAACTCTCTCCGTACTGGGGGATAAGGGACACCGATAAACTCATCTTT.

The chain has TRDV1 and TRDJ1; weak D call: TRDD3 (5 bases). Germline CDR1 and CDR2: TSWWSYY and QGS. This CDR3 comprises 18 residues. V was cut by 1 base and J by 0 bases, with 18 bases left in between. The CDR3 DNA reads TGTGCTCTTGGGGAACATGTCCCCGCGTACTGGTACACCGATAAACTCATCTTT. Translated: CALGEHVPAYWYTDKLIF.

This clone came up a few times. The genes are TRDV1 and TRDJ1, with 12 bases fitting TRDD3. V shed 0 bases, J shed 7 bases, and the junction held 21 bases outside the gene matches. This CDR3 is built from 21 residues. Germline CDR1 is TSWWSYY and CDR2 is QGS. Written as DNA, the CDR3 is TGTGCTCTTGGGGAACTTATCCACGTCTGGGGGATACGTGAAGATGATGTTAAACTCATCTTT. Its translation is CALGELIHVWGIREDDVKLIF.

The V call is TRDV1, the J call TRDJ1; 10 bases fit TRDD3. The CDR3 extends over 19 amino acids. Germline CDR1 TSWWSYY, CDR2 QGS. V was clipped by 2 bases and J by 2 bases; unmatched bases: 14. This chain's CDR3 is CALGENLCLLGDWTDKLIF. CDR3 coding DNA: TGTGCTCTTGGGGAAAACCTCTGCTTACTGGGGGATTGGACCGATAAACTCATCTTT.

The gene calls are TRDV1 and TRDJ1; the match to TRDD3 covers 9 bases. CDR1 and CDR2 (germline): TSWWSYY, QGS. The CDR3 has 21 amino acids. V shed 0 bases, J shed 5 bases, and the junction held 22 bases outside the gene matches. CDR3 region: CALGELVDYELGDLREDKLIF. Here the CDR3 DNA reads TGTGCTCTTGGGGAACTAGTGGACTACGAACTGGGGGACCTTCGGGAGGATAAACTCATCTTT.

The rearrangement uses TRDV1 and TRDJ1, with 10 bases identical to TRDD3. Germline V CDR1 and CDR2: TSWWSYY, QGS. The CDR3 totals 18 residues. Germline trimming cut 1 base from V and 6 bases from J; bases unmatched to any gene: 14. The CDR3 sequence: CALGEPSLGDTRGYKLIF. CDR3 DNA: TGTGCTCTTGGGGAACCCTCGTTGGGGGATACCAGAGGGTATAAACTCATCTTT.

The sample holds a few counts of this clone. The chain has TRDV1 and TRDJ1, with TRDD3 matching over 11 bases. V lost 4 bases to trimming and J lost 5 bases; unmatched junction nucleotides: 18. The CDR3 has 19 residues. Germline loops: CDR1 TSWWSYY, CDR2 QGS. The chain's CDR3 is CALGVLSLWGIPGRDKLIF. DNA for the CDR3: TGTGCTCTTGGGGTTCTTTCCCTCTGGGGGATACCAGGCCGAGATAAACTCATCTTT.

The sample holds a few counts of this clone. The genes are TRDV1 and TRDJ2, with D uncertain. V was shortened by 1 base and J by 7 bases, with 37 bases between the two germline ends. CDR1 TSWWSYY and CDR2 QGS come from the germline V gene. This CDR3 region has 23 residues. CDR3 sequence (DNA): TGTGCTCTTGGGGAACCCTCTCCTTATCACTTCGGGGTAGGATGGGCCTTAGGAGCACAACTCTTCTTT. Its translation: CALGEPSPYHFGVGWALGAQLFF.

The rearrangement joins TRDV1 to TRDJ1; possible D gene TRDD2, 5 bases. CDR3 length: 17 amino acids. Trimming cost V 4 bases and J 0 bases, with 18 bases left between them. The V gene's germline CDR1 is TSWWSYY and CDR2 QGS. The CDR3 DNA reads as TGTGCTCTTGGGGGACTTCCGAATCTGAAGTACACCGATAAACTCATCTTT. As protein: CALGGLPNLKYTDKLIF.

This clone was picked up one time. The chain joins TRDV1 to TRDJ1; unclear D gene. CDR1 and CDR2 (germline): TSWWSYY, QGS. The CDR3 extends over 15 amino acids. V was trimmed by 1 base and J by 1 base, leaving 10 bases between them. The CDR3 loop reads CALGERRATTDKLIF. CDR3 DNA: TGTGCTCTTGGGGAACGGAGGGCTACCACCGATAAACTCATCTTT.

The rearrangement uses TRDV1 and TRDJ1; TRDD3 aligns across 9 bases. This CDR3 is 19 amino acids long. V was clipped by 4 bases and J by 4 bases; unmatched bases: 19. Germline-derived CDR1 and CDR2 are TSWWSYY and QGS. In nucleotides, the CDR3 is TGTGCTCTTGGGGTCCTAAGGGGGATACAAAGGACTTCGGGCGATAAACTCATCTTT. Translating gives CALGVLRGIQRTSGDKLIF.

This chain joins TRDV1 and TRDJ1; possible D gene TRDD3, 5 bases. The V end was cut by 1 base, the J end by 1 base, with 22 bases between. The CDR3 is made up of 19 amino acids. CDR1 and CDR2 from the germline V gene are TSWWSYY and QGS. CDR3 region: CALGEPGRAGWGGTDKLIF. The CDR3 DNA is TGTGCTCTTGGGGAACCTGGTCGCGCCGGATGGGGAGGCACCGATAAACTCATCTTT.

This chain links TRDV2 with TRDJ1; 10 bases agree with TRDD3. J was trimmed by 4 bases and V by 4 bases; bases with no gene match: 17. CDR1 and CDR2 from the germline V gene are GEAIGNYY and EKD. The CDR3 has 18 residues. The CDR3 nucleotides read TGTGCCTGTGAAACTACTACTGGGGGATCGCGGCCAGACGATAAACTCATCTTT. Its protein is CACETTTGGSRPDDKLIF.

V usage is TRDV1 and J usage is TRDJ1; the match to TRDD3 covers 11 bases. Germline CDR1 is TSWWSYY and CDR2 is QGS. The V gene end was trimmed by 5 bases and the J gene end by 1 base; junction bases not matched to a gene: 21. This CDR3 spans 21 amino acids. As DNA, the CDR3 is TGTGCTCTTGGGAAAGGGCCTGCTATTATACTGGGGGATAGAGCCACCGATAAACTCATCTTT. Its protein product is CALGKGPAIILGDRATDKLIF.

The chain recombines TRDV1 with TRDJ2; D remains ambiguous. There are 19 residues in the CDR3. V lost 4 bases and J lost 3, with 24 bases in between. CDR1 is TSWWSYY, CDR2 QGS, per germline. DNA for the CDR3: TGTGCTCTTGGGGTAAACTATTCCGAGGAACTTCGAATGACAGCACAACTCTTCTTT. Its translation is CALGVNYSEELRMTAQLFF.